This T cell receptor beta chain was profiled in a study of Graves' ophthalmopathy and Graves' hyperthyroidism. J gave up 2 bases and V 3 bases, and 3 bases lay outside the gene matches. Germline V CDR1 and CDR2: DFQATT, SNEGSKA (reference sequence). The CDR3 length is 13 residues. TCR beta CDR3 amplification used RNA transcripts. The library came from an HTBI-primed first-round RT-PCR and a second-round multiplex PCR. TCRdb processed the multiplex PCR reads anew with MiXCR; each CDR3 protein has one entry. This sample yields 350,000 to 400,000 distinct CDR3 sequences, of which 15% to 19% are seen a single time; roughly 7% belongs to the top ten. Aged 18 to 65, the patients with hyperthyroidism had under 2 months' duration and were newly diagnosed. PBMCs came from about 10 ml of fresh peripheral blood. This clonotype was counted ten times or more.

Sequencing was carried out using peripheral blood. The clonotype was recovered from a woman younger than 30 with stable Graves' hyperthyroidism. This chain joins TRBV20-1 and TRBJ2-7; TRBD1 agrees at 8 bases. The CDR3 loop reads CSARDRDPYEQYF. The CDR3 DNA sequence: TGCAGTGCTAGGGACAGGGACCCCTACGAGCAGTACTTC.